What follows describes a single T cell receptor (beta chain). Its antigen remains unknown. This CDR3 has 14 amino acids. V lost 2 bases, J lost 5 bases, and 11 bases lay in between. Germline CDR1 is SGDLS and CDR2 is YYNGEE. This entry comes from a study of cytomegalovirus exposure and HLA in healthy donors. The table came from immunoSEQ multiplex PCR; TCRdb's copy has only in-frame clones and leaves some out. The sample records about 280,000 clones, 70% to 90% being singletons. General study points: The investigators catalogued 150 or so TCR beta chains as cytomegalovirus-associated. Across donors, most TCRs were seen rarely, yet some public ones were widespread.

The origin of this receptor is a woman aged 18-29 years in good health and CMV-seronegative. Sequencing used PBMCs. The rearrangement joins TRBV9 to TRBJ2-1, with a tentative D call TRBD2 (5 bases). In DNA, the CDR3 is TGTGCCAGCAGCGTCCAGGACGGGAACAATGAGCAGTTCTTC. Encoded protein: CASSVQDGNNEQFF.